One and the same sample provided the 17 T cell receptor beta chains below, sequenced in a study of shared clonotypes between healthy human individuals. Repertoires were generated with immunoSEQ multiplex PCR, while TCRdb's copy carries only in-frame clones and drops some. The table records more than 450,000 clones, approximately 85% of them present only once. The specimen sequenced was PBMCs. The receptors stem from a woman in her 40s in good health. Some clones in this sample may be carry-over from other donors' samples.

CDR3 nucleotides: TGTGCCAGCAGCTTATATAAGGAGGACAATGAGCAGTTCTTC. It is translated as CASSLYKEDNEQFF. The J gene is TRBJ2-1, the V gene TRBV7-6, with D possibly being TRBD2 (5 bases). There are 14 residues in the CDR3. The V end was cut by 2 bases, the J end by 5 bases, with 10 bases between. Per germline, CDR1 SGHVS and CDR2 FNYEAQ.

In its sample, this clone was seen a few times. The V gene is TRBV6-5, the J gene TRBJ1-1; the D gene is possibly TRBD1 (5 bases). CDR1 MNHEY and CDR2 SVGAGI come from the germline V gene. This CDR3 is 16 amino acids long. Trimming pared 1 base from V and 0 bases from J, leaving 12 bases between. The CDR3 bases are TGTGCCAGCAGTTACTTTGGTCGACAGATGAACACTGAAGCTTTCTTT. Translation: CASSYFGRQMNTEAFF.

The J gene is TRBJ2-5, the V gene TRBV4-2, with 8 bases identical to TRBD2. CDR3 length: 16 amino acids. The V segment lost 0 bases and the J segment 5 bases; nucleotides outside the gene matches: 8. From germline, CDR1 is LGHNA and CDR2 YNFKEQ. This chain's CDR3 is CASSQEPAGGGETQYF. In DNA, the CDR3 is TGTGCCAGCAGCCAAGAGCCTGCGGGAGGAGGGGAGACCCAGTACTTC.

The gene calls are TRBV28 and TRBJ2-7; D is ambiguous. Germline V gene sequence: CDR1 MDHEN, CDR2 SYDVKM. The CDR3 has 12 residues. V gave up 6 bases and J gave up 3 bases, with 9 bases separating them. The CDR3 is CASSLLDYEQYF. The CDR3 DNA reads as TGTGCCAGCAGCCTTTTGGACTACGAGCAGTACTTC.

Concerning this clone itself: At the DNA level, this CDR3 is encoded by other sequences in the same sample as well. The rearrangement uses TRBV7-2 and TRBJ1-4, with unresolved D. Germline lookup yields CDR1 SGHTA and CDR2 FQGNSA. V lost 5 bases to trimming and J lost 8 bases, with 9 bases between them. The CDR3 has 12 amino acids. The CDR3 region is CASSPVGEKLFF. CDR3 nucleotide sequence: TGTGCCAGCAGCCCCGTAGGCGAAAAACTGTTTTTT. The full variable domain, with the rest looked up from reference TRBV7-2 and TRBJ1-4, is GAGVSQSPSNKVTEKGKDVELRCDPISGHTALYWYRQSLGQGLEFLIYFQGNSAPDKSGLPSDRFSAERTGGSVSTLTIQRTQQEDSAVYLCASSPVGEKLFFGSGTQLSVL.

This clone was observed a few times. V gene TRBV18 combines with J gene TRBJ2-7, with TRBD1 matching 9 bases. Germline lookup yields CDR1 KGHSH and CDR2 LQKENI. The CDR3 has 15 amino acids. The ends lost 0 bases at V and 4 bases at J; junction bases unmatched: 4. CDR3 sequence: CASSPPGTGQYEQYF. The CDR3 DNA follows: TGTGCCAGCTCACCACCCGGGACAGGGCAATACGAGCAGTACTTC.

Only a few counts were recorded for this clone. This CDR3 reads CASSFNGGEAFF. CDR3 DNA: TGTGCCAGCAGCTTTAACGGGGGGGAAGCTTTCTTT. V is TRBV11-2 and J is TRBJ1-1; TRBD1 might be the D (5 bases). Germline V gives CDR1 SGHAT, CDR2 FQNNGV. Trimming left V 3 bases short and J 8 bases short, with 10 bases between. This CDR3 spans 12 amino acids.

This clone was detected only once. This sequence joins TRBV6-1 and TRBJ2-2, with TRBD2 identical over 9 bases. Per the germline V gene, CDR1 is MNHNS and CDR2 is SASEGT. CDR3 length: 15 amino acids. After removal of 4 bases from V and 7 bases from J, the junction contained 7 bases not matched to a gene. CDR3 amino acids: CASSALAGNLGELFF. CDR3 coding DNA: TGTGCCAGCAGTGCTCTAGCGGGGAATCTCGGGGAGCTGTTTTTT.

This sequence joins TRBV5-1 and TRBJ2-3, with 8 bases fitting TRBD1. V lost 4 bases to trimming and J lost 3 bases; unmatched junction nucleotides: 7. The CDR3 consists of 15 residues. The germline V gene encodes CDR1 SGHRS and CDR2 YFSETQ. The CDR3 DNA reads TGCGCCAGCAGCAGGACAGGGTTCGGGACAGATACGCAGTATTTT. Its translation is CASSRTGFGTDTQYF.

The sample holds one count of this clone. The chain uses TRBV6-5 and TRBJ1-5, with D hard to call. There are 13 residues in the CDR3. CDR1 is MNHEY, CDR2 SVGAGI, per germline. V was cut by 5 bases and J by 7 bases, with 12 bases left in between. CDR3 loop: CASSSQVGQPQHF. The CDR3 nucleotides are TGTGCCAGCAGTAGCCAAGTAGGACAGCCCCAGCATTTT.

V gene TRBV9 combines with J gene TRBJ2-7; D remains ambiguous. This CDR3 has 13 amino acids. V lost 4 bases and J lost 3, with 11 bases in between. Germline lookup yields CDR1 SGDLS and CDR2 YYNGEE. CDR3 sequence reads: CASSPQTSYEQYF. CDR3 DNA sequence: TGTGCCAGCAGCCCTCAGACGAGCTACGAGCAGTACTTC.

V usage is TRBV10-3 and J usage is TRBJ2-7; 10 nucleotides match TRBD2. The J segment lost 2 bases and the V segment lost 11 bases, leaving 6 bases of the junction unmatched. The CDR3 sequence is 13 residues long. Per the germline V gene, CDR1 is ENHRY and CDR2 is SYGVKD. As DNA, the CDR3 is TGTGCCGCCGGAGCGGGAGGGCCCTACGAGCAGTACTTC. Translation gives CAAGAGGPYEQYF.

The chain employs TRBV18 and TRBJ1-5; 8 positions agree with TRBD1. Unmatched junction bases numbered 4, after V lost 3 bases and J lost 3 bases. The CDR3 extends over 15 amino acids. The germline V gene has CDR1 KGHSH and CDR2 LQKENI. CDR3 protein: CASSPMTGDNQPQHF. The CDR3 nucleotides are TGTGCCAGCTCACCTATGACAGGGGACAATCAGCCCCAGCATTTT.

The chain links TRBV4-3 to TRBJ2-3; TRBD2 aligns across 8 bases. V lost 4 bases and J lost 0; bases outside the gene matches: 3. CDR3 length: 15 residues. Germline CDR1 and CDR2: LGHNA and YSLEER. This CDR3 is CASSRQRESTDTQYF. CDR3 in DNA: TGCGCCAGCAGCCGGCAGCGGGAGAGCACAGATACGCAGTATTTT.

There are a few counts of this clone. The chain couples TRBV9 to TRBJ1-1, with TRBD1 as a possible D gene (6 bases). CDR1 and CDR2 (germline): SGDLS, YYNGEE. V lost 4 bases and J 1 base, leaving 11 bases between the germline ends. This CDR3 spans 14 amino acids. CDR3 loop: CASSPSTGNTEAFF. The CDR3 DNA reads TGTGCCAGCAGCCCATCGACAGGGAACACTGAAGCTTTCTTT.

The chain carries TRBV7-3 and TRBJ2-2, with 8 bases matching TRBD2. CDR1 and CDR2 from the germline V gene are SGHTA and FQGTGA. After removal of 0 bases from V and 4 bases from J, the junction contained 7 bases not matched to a gene. The CDR3 totals 17 residues. CDR3 region: CASSLTSAGGATGELFF. Written as DNA, the CDR3 is TGTGCCAGCAGCTTAACGTCTGCGGGAGGAGCCACCGGGGAGCTGTTTTTT.

The gene calls are TRBV28 and TRBJ1-6; D unclear. Germline CDR1 reads MDHEN; CDR2 reads SYDVKM. Deletions cut 7 bases from V and 13 bases from J, with 14 bases between. The CDR3 runs to 12 residues. The CDR3 nucleotides are TGTGCCAGCAACTCGGCCGCGGAGCCCCTCCACTTT. It translates to CASNSAAEPLHF.